The present entry profiles one T cell receptor beta chain with its context. This table comes from immunoSEQ multiplex PCR, and its TCRdb copy is limited to in-frame clones, with some not included. Of under 70,000 clones in the sample, 80% to 90% were seen once. Germline V gene sequence: CDR1 MDHEN, CDR2 SYDVKM. V lost 2 bases, J lost 6 bases, and 8 bases lay in between. The length of the CDR3 is 13 residues. This entry comes from a study of cytomegalovirus exposure and HLA in healthy donors. Separation from the roughly 700-subject first cohort characterized the roughly 120-subject validation cohort, to which the donors belonged.

The clonotype originates from a woman aged 18-30 years in good health and CMV-seronegative. The sample comprised PBMCs. This chain uses TRBV28 with TRBJ1-5; D remains ambiguous. The CDR3 region has the DNA TGTGCCAGCAGTTTACCCCTCGGTCAGCCCCAGCATTTT. It codes for CASSLPLGQPQHF.